Here is one T cell receptor beta chain with its context. What it recognizes is unknown. Documented time point: cycle 4 day 1 (C4D1), after 6 weeks of nivolumab. Patients all relapsed after autologous stem cell transplantation, and there was variation in brentuximab vedotin exposure. Out of thawed PBMCs, magnetic negative selection purified CD4+ T cells. This sample was taken from a study of PD-1 blockade in classical Hodgkin lymphoma. Study overall: Patients had nivolumab dosed at 3 mg/kg, delivered intravenously every 2 weeks.

General study results and limits: Whoever responded completely had baseline diversity much like that seen in newly diagnosed patients. After ASCT, patients who started nivolumab under 1 year later were excluded. TCR diversity at baseline was reported to be reduced in newly diagnosed patients relative to healthy donors.

With 8 bases clipped from V and 1 base from J, the junction kept 10 bases outside the gene matches. The germline V gene encodes CDR1 ENHRY and CDR2 SYGVKD. The CDR3 runs 17 residues. The assay was immunoSEQ multiplex PCR, and TCRdb's table has in-frame clones only and misses some. This table has 20,000 or so clones, 70% to 90% appearing once. The chain is built from TRBV10-3 and TRBJ2-1; 11 bases are a match to TRBD2. The sequences come from CD4+ T cells from blood, collected before the fourth cycle of nivolumab. This clonotype originated in a human donor with classical Hodgkin lymphoma. CDR3 protein: CAIGKTSGIGSYNEQFF. The CDR3 DNA reads TGTGCCATCGGAAAGACTAGCGGGATTGGGTCCTACAATGAGCAGTTCTTC.